One and the same sample provided the 30 T cell receptor beta chains below, sequenced in a study of cytomegalovirus exposure and HLA in healthy donors. Here immunoSEQ multiplex PCR was the method, and the copy in TCRdb shows in-frame clones only, minus some. Here the sample spans over 150,000 clones, nearly 90% being singletons. The sample comprised PBMCs. Receptor source: a woman under 30 in good health and CMV-seropositive.

The J gene is TRBJ1-1, the V gene TRBV7-2, with 11 bases matching TRBD1. The V and J ends lost 3 bases and 6 bases, in that order; junction bases with no gene match: 6. Germline CDR1 is SGHTA and CDR2 is FQGNSA. CDR3 length: 15 amino acids. The CDR3 coding sequence is TGTGCCAGCAGCTTTACGGGACAGGGGGTTTCTGAAGCTTTCTTT. It specifies CASSFTGQGVSEAFF.

DNA of the CDR3: TGTGCCAGCTCACCCGCTGGGGGGAATCAGCCCCAGCATTTT. This codes for CASSPAGGNQPQHF. This rearrangement joins TRBV27 to TRBJ1-5, with D perhaps matching TRBD1 (5 bases). Per the germline V gene, CDR1 is MNHEY and CDR2 is SMNVEV (reference sequence). The CDR3 contains 14 residues. Trimming removed 8 bases at V and 4 bases at J, with 15 bases between.

The V and J genes are TRBV7-8 and TRBJ2-1, with D unresolved. Deletions cut 5 bases from V and 9 bases from J, with 8 bases between. CDR3 length equals 11 residues. CDR1 is SGHVS and CDR2 is FQNEAQ in the germline V gene. The CDR3 region has the DNA TGTGCCAGCAGCCCATCAGGTGAGCAGTTCTTC. Translation gives CASSPSGEQFF.

This sequence joins TRBV13 and TRBJ2-3, with D possibly matching TRBD2 (6 bases). Germline CDR1 PRHDT, CDR2 FYEKMQ (reference sequence). The CDR3 loop spans 16 amino acids. Trimming cost V 3 bases and J 5 bases, with 18 bases left between them. The CDR3 loop is CASSLYGRRAQDTQYF. CDR3 DNA sequence: TGTGCCAGCAGCTTGTACGGGAGAAGGGCGCAAGATACGCAGTATTTT.

The chain carries TRBV9 and TRBJ2-6; 14 nucleotides match TRBD2. Germline assignment: CDR1 SGDLS and CDR2 YYNGEE. V shed 3 bases, J shed 2 bases, and the junction held 7 bases outside the gene matches. This CDR3 contains 19 residues. The CDR3 region is CASSAVPGLAGAGANVLTF. For the CDR3, the DNA is TGTGCCAGCAGCGCCGTTCCGGGACTAGCGGGAGCTGGGGCCAACGTCCTGACTTTC.

V gene TRBV9 combines with J gene TRBJ2-1; D is possibly TRBD2 (6 bases). With 2 bases removed from V and 6 bases from J, the gap between germline ends came to 9 bases. Per the germline V gene, CDR1 is SGDLS and CDR2 is YYNGEE. The CDR3 has 13 amino acids. CDR3 bases: TGTGCCAGCAGCGTTTCGGGAGTCAATGAGCAGTTCTTC. This translates into CASSVSGVNEQFF.

This sequence joins TRBV2 and TRBJ2-2, with a tentative D call TRBD1 (5 bases). The CDR3 is made up of 13 amino acids. Germline V gives CDR1 SNHLY, CDR2 FYNNEI. V lost 10 bases and J lost 2, with 11 bases in between. Here the CDR3 DNA reads TGTGCCATGAAAGGGGTAAACACCGGGGAGCTGTTTTTT. Protein product: CAMKGVNTGELFF. Combining the CDR3 with reference TRBV2 and TRBJ2-2 gives the whole variable domain EPEVTQTPSHQVTQMGQEVILRCVPISNHLYFYWYRQILGQKVEFLVSFYNNEISEKSEIFDDQFSVERPDGSNFTLKIRSTKLEDSAMYFCAMKGVNTGELFFGEGSRLTVL.

The chain is built from TRBV28 and TRBJ2-1; TRBD1 agrees at 9 bases. Germline CDR1 MDHEN, CDR2 SYDVKM. J gave up 8 bases and V 8 bases, and 7 bases lay outside the gene matches. This CDR3 is 13 amino acids long. The CDR3 is CASRTGGWDEQFF. For the CDR3, the DNA is TGTGCCAGCCGAACAGGGGGCTGGGATGAGCAGTTCTTC.

This chain uses TRBV30 with TRBJ1-2; possible D gene TRBD1, 5 bases. The germline V gene encodes CDR1 GTSNPN and CDR2 SVGIG (reference sequence). CDR3 length: 15 amino acids. The ends were cut back, 5 bases at V and 5 bases at J, with 21 bases in the middle. This CDR3 reads CAWLSSFPRGYGYTF. In nucleotides, the CDR3 is TGTGCCTGGCTGTCTTCATTCCCTCGGGGGTATGGCTACACCTTC. Drawing the rest from reference TRBV30 and TRBJ1-2, the complete variable domain is SQTIHQWPATLVQPVGSPLSLECTVEGTSNPNLYWYRQAAGRGLQLLFYSVGIGQISSEVPQNLSASRPQDRQFILSSKKLLLSDSGFYLCAWLSSFPRGYGYTFGSGTRLTVV.

This chain uses TRBV2 with TRBJ2-1, with D possibly being TRBD2 (5 bases). Trimming removed 6 bases at V and 0 bases at J, with 12 bases between. The CDR3 runs to 15 residues. The germline V gene has CDR1 SNHLY and CDR2 FYNNEI. CDR3: CASRDGLRSYNEQFF. The DNA for the CDR3 is TGTGCCAGCAGGGACGGACTCCGCTCCTACAATGAGCAGTTCTTC. The whole variable domain, filled in from reference TRBV2 and TRBJ2-1, reads EPEVTQTPSHQVTQMGQEVILRCVPISNHLYFYWYRQILGQKVEFLVSFYNNEISEKSEIFDDQFSVERPDGSNFTLKIRSTKLEDSAMYFCASRDGLRSYNEQFFGPGTRLTVL.

The chain recombines TRBV6-5 with TRBJ2-4, with D uncertain. The germline V gene encodes CDR1 MNHEY and CDR2 SVGAGI. Trimming pared 2 bases from V and 0 bases from J, leaving 5 bases between. CDR3 size: 14 residues. The CDR3 region has the DNA TGTGCCAGCAGTTACCTAGGAGCCAAAAACATTCAGTACTTC. This translates into CASSYLGAKNIQYF.

This clone appeared once. This rearrangement joins TRBV11-2 to TRBJ1-1, with D perhaps TRBD1 (5 bases). Trimming stripped 1 base from V and 11 bases from J, with 14 bases between. Germline V gene lookup returns CDR1 SGHAT and CDR2 FQNNGV. This CDR3 is 13 amino acids long. The CDR3 spells CASSLVRGSVAFF. In DNA form, the CDR3 reads TGTGCCAGCAGCTTAGTTCGGGGGTCCGTCGCTTTCTTT.

The chain is built from TRBV15 and TRBJ2-1, with D possibly matching TRBD2 (7 bases). The germline V gene has CDR1 LNHNV and CDR2 YYDKDF (reference sequence). The CDR3 is made up of 15 amino acids. Trimming took 5 bases from V and 2 from J, leaving 13 bases between them. The CDR3 nucleotides are TGTGCCACCAGCGGGAGGGACACCACCTACAATGAGCAGTTCTTC. Translated, it gives CATSGRDTTYNEQFF.

The rearrangement links TRBV6-6 to TRBJ2-7; a weak D match, TRBD1 (5 bases). There are 13 residues in the CDR3. V was pared by 4 bases and J by 4 bases, with 11 bases between. In germline, CDR1 is MNHNY, CDR2 SVGAGI (reference sequence). As DNA, the CDR3 is TGTGCCAGCAGTTTGGCAGGGTTTTACGAGCAGTACTTC. Translation gives CASSLAGFYEQYF.

The rearrangement links TRBV5-4 to TRBJ2-1, with 7 bases identical to TRBD2. In germline, CDR1 is SGHNT, CDR2 YYREEE (reference sequence). V lost 2 bases to trimming and J lost 9 bases; unmatched junction nucleotides: 8. This CDR3 is 14 amino acids long. CDR3 sequence: CASSFAGVPAEQFF. In DNA, the CDR3 is TGTGCCAGCAGCTTTGCGGGAGTCCCCGCTGAGCAGTTCTTC.

V gene TRBV9 combines with J gene TRBJ2-1, with 7 bases identical to TRBD2. The length of the CDR3 is 17 residues. Trimming took 0 bases from V and 2 from J; bases not matched to a gene: 8. Germline V gene lookup returns CDR1 SGDLS and CDR2 YYNGEE. CDR3 sequence (DNA): TGTGCCAGCAGCGTAGTTGCGCGGGAGCTCCCCTACAATGAGCAGTTCTTC. Translated: CASSVVARELPYNEQFF.

This chain uses TRBV15 with TRBJ2-1, with D tentatively TRBD2 (6 bases). The V end was cut by 5 bases, the J end by 7 bases, with 15 bases between. Germline-derived CDR1 and CDR2 are LNHNV and YYDKDF (reference sequence). This CDR3 is 14 amino acids long. CDR3 in amino acids: CATSGGTPRNEQFF. CDR3 DNA: TGTGCCACCAGCGGCGGGACTCCCCGAAATGAGCAGTTCTTC.

This clone has only one observation. This chain links TRBV6-4 with TRBJ2-3; a possible D gene is TRBD2 (5 bases). This CDR3 has 15 amino acids. V was shortened by 8 bases and J by 0 bases, with 15 bases between the two germline ends. The germline V gene encodes CDR1 MRHNA and CDR2 SNTAGT. The CDR3 DNA sequence: TGTGCCAGCGCTTCCGAGGGCGGGAGCACAGATACGCAGTATTTT. As protein: CASASEGGSTDTQYF.

The gene calls are TRBV7-2 and TRBJ1-3; 10 nucleotides agree with TRBD1. The V gene end was trimmed by 2 bases and the J gene end by 0 bases; junction bases not matched to a gene: 7. The V gene's germline CDR1 is SGHTA and CDR2 FQGNSA. This CDR3 region has 18 residues. The chain's CDR3 is CASSLMGTGAHSGNTIYF. As DNA, the CDR3 is TGTGCCAGCAGCTTAATGGGGACAGGGGCCCACTCTGGAAACACCATATATTTT.

The gene calls are TRBV7-6 and TRBJ1-1, with a weak D call TRBD1 (5 bases). The CDR3 spans 16 residues. Germline-derived CDR1 and CDR2 are SGHVS and FNYEAQ. The V end lost 4 bases, the J end lost 5 bases, and 20 bases lay between the germline ends. The CDR3 is CASSSPYQGSQTEAFF. The CDR3 DNA reads TGTGCCAGCAGCTCTCCATATCAGGGTTCCCAGACTGAAGCTTTCTTT.

The chain recombines TRBV6-5 with TRBJ1-5; a possible D gene is TRBD1 (6 bases). The V gene lost 6 bases and the J gene lost 4 bases, with 16 bases spanning the gap. CDR1 is MNHEY and CDR2 is SVGAGI in the germline V gene. This CDR3 has 15 residues. CDR3 region: CASRLTGPGNQPQHF. In DNA, the CDR3 is TGTGCCAGCAGGCTCACAGGGCCCGGAAATCAGCCCCAGCATTTT.

The chain recombines TRBV6-5 with TRBJ2-7; D unclear. The length of the CDR3 is 16 residues. CDR1 and CDR2 (germline): MNHEY, SVGAGI. V was pared by 0 bases and J by 2 bases, with 14 bases between. The CDR3 loop reads CASSYSGQAPPYEQYF. The CDR3 DNA sequence: TGTGCCAGCAGTTACTCTGGGCAGGCCCCCCCCTACGAGCAGTACTTC.

V usage is TRBV15 and J usage is TRBJ1-4; 7 bases are shared with TRBD1. CDR1 is LNHNV, CDR2 YYDKDF, per germline (reference sequence). The V and J ends lost 3 bases and 4 bases, in that order; junction bases with no gene match: 2. The CDR3 is 14 amino acids. This chain's CDR3 is CATSSRDSNEKLFF. CDR3 in DNA: TGTGCCACCAGCAGCCGGGACAGTAATGAAAAACTGTTTTTT.

The chain carries TRBV28 and TRBJ1-2; D is uncertain. This CDR3 is 12 amino acids long. Per the germline V gene, CDR1 is MDHEN and CDR2 is SYDVKM. V lost 6 bases, J lost 4 bases, and 9 bases lay in between. The CDR3 DNA reads as TGTGCCAGCAGCACAGACGGCTATGGCTACACCTTC. Amino acids: CASSTDGYGYTF.

The chain is built from TRBV28 and TRBJ1-2, with 9 bases identical to TRBD1. This CDR3 has 15 amino acids. Trimming took 3 bases from V and 4 from J; bases not matched to a gene: 6. The germline V gene has CDR1 MDHEN and CDR2 SYDVKM. The CDR3 loop is CASSFTGGAGYGYTF. In DNA, the CDR3 is TGTGCCAGCAGTTTCACAGGGGGCGCCGGCTATGGCTACACCTTC.

CDR3: CATGVGSTYEQYF. Here the CDR3 DNA reads TGTGCCACCGGGGTCGGGTCCACCTACGAGCAGTACTTC. The rearrangement joins TRBV6-5 to TRBJ2-7; tentative D call: TRBD2 (5 bases). The length of the CDR3 is 13 residues. V dropped 10 bases and J dropped 2 bases, with 15 bases sitting between them. Germline V CDR1 and CDR2: MNHEY, SVGAGI.

The genes are TRBV13 and TRBJ2-5, with 14 nucleotides matching TRBD2. The germline V gene has CDR1 PRHDT and CDR2 FYEKMQ (reference sequence). The CDR3 extends over 18 amino acids. The ends lost 4 bases at V and 4 bases at J; junction bases unmatched: 11. The DNA for the CDR3 is TGTGCCAGCAGCTCCATGGGACTAGCGGGAGAGGGCGCAGAGACCCAGTACTTC. As protein: CASSSMGLAGEGAETQYF.

V gene TRBV7-9 combines with J gene TRBJ2-2, with 8 bases fitting TRBD1. CDR1 is SEHNR and CDR2 is FQNEAQ in the germline V gene (reference sequence). This CDR3 is 19 amino acids long. The J segment lost 7 bases and the V segment lost 5 bases, leaving 21 bases of the junction unmatched. The DNA for the CDR3 is TGTGCCAGCAGCCGCGTCAGGACAGGGCGTATCGTCGAGCACGGGGAGCTGTTTTTT. Translating gives CASSRVRTGRIVEHGELFF. The complete variable domain, with remaining parts taken from reference TRBV7-9 and TRBJ2-2, reads DTGVSQNPRHKITKRGQNVTFRCDPISEHNRLYWYRQTLGQGPEFLTYFQNEAQLEKSRLLSDRFSAERPKGSFSTLEIQRTEQGDSAMYLCASSRVRTGRIVEHGELFFGEGSRLTVL.

The chain recombines TRBV13 with TRBJ1-5; 7 nucleotides line up with TRBD1. J gave up 4 bases and V 4 bases, and 1 base lay outside the gene matches. This CDR3 is built from 13 residues. Germline V gene sequence: CDR1 PRHDT, CDR2 FYEKMQ (reference sequence). The CDR3 spells CASSYRGNQPQHF. The DNA for the CDR3 is TGTGCCAGCAGCTACAGGGGTAATCAGCCCCAGCATTTT.

The chain links TRBV9 to TRBJ2-3; 8 bases map to TRBD1. Germline V gene lookup returns CDR1 SGDLS and CDR2 YYNGEE. The junction had 8 bases not matched to a gene; V was cut back by 6 bases and J by 2 bases. The CDR3 runs 15 residues. The CDR3 DNA reads TGTGCCAGCAACCAAAGGGACAGGAACACAGATACGCAGTATTTT. Its translation: CASNQRDRNTDTQYF.